A selection of T cell receptor beta chains follows, all from one sample in a study of immune cell composition in non-small cell lung cancer. Clones were sequenced by immunoSEQ multiplex PCR, and TCRdb holds only the in-frame ones, with some missing. The sample yields some 13,000 clones, about 70% seen once. Sequenced material: lung tumor tissue. The receptors originated from a human donor with non-small cell lung cancer. Both conserved end residues are part of each CDR3. A D gene is named only where the DNA matches it firmly. Expanded clones get a size class; other rows say once, few or many, or leave the size out.

V: TRBV7-8
J: TRBJ2-1
D: TRBD2
size: NA
DNA: TGTGCCAGCAGCTTCAATAGCGGGAGGGCTAATGAGCAGTTCTTC
CDR3: CASSFNSGRANEQFF

V: TRBV6-5
J: TRBJ2-3
D: TRBD2
size: NA
DNA: TGTGCCAGCAGTAGCGGGGGGAGCGCAGATACGCAGTATTTT
CDR3: CASSSGGSADTQYF

V: TRBV19
J: TRBJ2-1
D: NA
size: NA
DNA: TGTGCCAGTAGTATAGGGCTAGCCAGCGATGAGCAGTTCTTC
CDR3: CASSIGLASDEQFF

V: TRBV11-3
J: TRBJ2-1
D: TRBD2
size: once
DNA: TGTGCCAGCAGCTCCGGGACTAGCGGGGGTAGTTGGTCCTACAATGAGCAGTTCTTC
CDR3: CASSSGTSGGSWSYNEQFF

V: TRBV14
J: TRBJ1-2
D: NA
size: NA
DNA: TGTGCCAGCAGCCACGGAGGGACTAACTATGGCTACACCTTC
CDR3: CASSHGGTNYGYTF

V: TRBV9
J: TRBJ2-5
D: NA
size: NA
DNA: TGTGCCAGCAGCGTGGCCGCAGGGCCCCCCCAAGAGACCCAGTACTTC
CDR3: CASSVAAGPPQETQYF

V: TRBV19
J: TRBJ2-2
D: NA
size: few
DNA: TGTGCCAGTACCGCGTACGGGGAGCTGTTTTTT
CDR3: CASTAYGELFF

V: TRBV18
J: TRBJ2-1
D: NA
size: NA
DNA: TGTGCCAGCTCATCCGGGTCAGGGAGGAATGAGCAGTTCTTC
CDR3: CASSSGSGRNEQFF

V: TRBV30
J: TRBJ1-1
D: NA
size: few
DNA: TGTGCCTGGAGTGTACAGCAGGGCTGGGGTCGGAACACTGAAGCTTTCTTT
CDR3: CAWSVQQGWGRNTEAFF

V: TRBV18
J: TRBJ1-5
D: NA
size: once
DNA: TGTGCCAGCTCACCAGGGTTCCAGGGAAGTAATCAGCCCCAGCATTTT
CDR3: CASSPGFQGSNQPQHF

V: TRBV6-6
J: TRBJ2-7
D: NA
size: NA
DNA: TGTGCCAGCAGTTACGGGGGAGGAGCCTACGAGCAGTACTTC
CDR3: CASSYGGGAYEQYF

V: TRBV4-3
J: TRBJ1-3
D: NA
size: once
DNA: TGCGCCAGCAGCCAAGGGGGGCAGGGAAACACCATATATTTT
CDR3: CASSQGGQGNTIYF

V: TRBV28
J: TRBJ2-7
D: TRBD1
size: NA
DNA: TGTGCCAGCACCATACAGGGGGCGAACTACGAGCAGTACTTC
CDR3: CASTIQGANYEQYF

V: TRBV7-9
J: TRBJ2-3
D: TRBD2
size: NA
DNA: TGTGCCAGCAGCTTACTTGCTAGCGGGCGTTCCTCAGATACGCAGTATTTT
CDR3: CASSLLASGRSSDTQYF

V: TRBV6-5
J: TRBJ2-7
D: NA
size: NA
DNA: TGTGCCAGCAGCCCCCCCGGCTACGAGCAGTACTTC
CDR3: CASSPPGYEQYF

V: TRBV5-5
J: TRBJ2-5
D: TRBD1
size: NA
DNA: TGTGCCAGCAGCTTGTATCGGACAGGGGGCCAAGAGACCCAGTACTTC
CDR3: CASSLYRTGGQETQYF

V: TRBV27
J: TRBJ2-7
D: NA
size: NA
DNA: TGTGCCAGCAGTTCTCTGCGGGACGGCGGTCCCGGCGAGCAGTACTTC
CDR3: CASSSLRDGGPGEQYF

V: TRBV6-5
J: TRBJ2-7
D: TRBD2
size: NA
DNA: TGTGCCAGCAGTGGTTCCGGGACTAGCGGTTACGAGCAGTACTTC
CDR3: CASSGSGTSGYEQYF

V: TRBV7-3
J: TRBJ2-2
D: NA
size: NA
DNA: TGTGCCAGCAGCCCAGGGCCAGGCCGGAACACCGGGGAGCTGTTTTTT
CDR3: CASSPGPGRNTGELFF

V: TRBV6-1
J: TRBJ2-7
D: TRBD2
size: medium-sized
DNA: TGTGCCAGCAGTGTAGCGGGAGGGCCCTACGAGCAGTACTTC
CDR3: CASSVAGGPYEQYF

V: TRBV7-9
J: TRBJ2-5
D: NA
size: few
DNA: TGTGCCAGCAGCTTAGTGGGCAGGGCCCAAGAGACCCAGTACTTC
CDR3: CASSLVGRAQETQYF

V: TRBV28
J: TRBJ2-7
D: NA
size: NA
DNA: TGTGCCAGCCGGGGGTCTTCGGGGTACGAGCAGTACTTC
CDR3: CASRGSSGYEQYF

V: TRBV4-1
J: TRBJ2-2
D: NA
size: NA
DNA: TGCGCCAGCAGACCCTCGGAGAGGACCGGGGAGCTGTTTTTT
CDR3: CASRPSERTGELFF

V: TRBV7-9
J: TRBJ2-2
D: TRBD1
size: NA
DNA: TGTGCCAGCAGCCACGACAGGGGGCTCGACACCGGGGAGCTGTTTTTT
CDR3: CASSHDRGLDTGELFF

V: TRBV11-2
J: TRBJ1-5
D: NA
size: few
DNA: TGTGCCAGCAGCTTAGCCGCGGGTCAGCCCCAGCATTTT
CDR3: CASSLAAGQPQHF

V: TRBV6-5
J: TRBJ2-2
D: TRBD2
size: NA
DNA: TGTGCCAGCAGTCCCGCGGGGGGGCGGACCGGGGAGCTGTTTTTT
CDR3: CASSPAGGRTGELFF

V: TRBV6-1
J: TRBJ2-7
D: NA
size: NA
DNA: TGTGCCAGCAGTGAAATTATGGCTAGGCGATTTTACGAGCAGTACTTC
CDR3: CASSEIMARRFYEQYF

V: TRBV7-3
J: TRBJ2-1
D: NA
size: few
DNA: TGTGCCAGCAGTCAAAGAGGGGGGGATCATGAGCAGTTCTTC
CDR3: CASSQRGGDHEQFF

V: TRBV19
J: TRBJ1-1
D: NA
size: NA
DNA: TGTGCCAGTAGTGGCAGGGTCATCAGCACTGAAGCTTTCTTT
CDR3: CASSGRVISTEAFF

V: TRBV7-9
J: TRBJ1-3
D: TRBD1
size: NA
DNA: TGTGCCAGCAGCTCTCGTCGGGACAGGGAAGGAAACACCATATATTTT
CDR3: CASSSRRDREGNTIYF

V: TRBV5-6
J: TRBJ2-3
D: TRBD2
size: NA
DNA: TGTGCCAGCAGCTTTATGGGACTAGCTGGAGATACGCAGTATTTT
CDR3: CASSFMGLAGDTQYF